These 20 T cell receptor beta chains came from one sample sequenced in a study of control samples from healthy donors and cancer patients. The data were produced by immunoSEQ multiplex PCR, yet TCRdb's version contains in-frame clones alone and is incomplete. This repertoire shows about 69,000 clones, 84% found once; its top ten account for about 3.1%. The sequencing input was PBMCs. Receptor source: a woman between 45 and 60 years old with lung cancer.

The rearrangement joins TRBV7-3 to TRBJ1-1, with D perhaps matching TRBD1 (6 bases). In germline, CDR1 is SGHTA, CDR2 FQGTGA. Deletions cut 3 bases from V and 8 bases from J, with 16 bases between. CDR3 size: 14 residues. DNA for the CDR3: TGTGCCAGCAGCTTTAACGGACAGTCGGGAGAAGCTTTCTTT. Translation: CASSFNGQSGEAFF.

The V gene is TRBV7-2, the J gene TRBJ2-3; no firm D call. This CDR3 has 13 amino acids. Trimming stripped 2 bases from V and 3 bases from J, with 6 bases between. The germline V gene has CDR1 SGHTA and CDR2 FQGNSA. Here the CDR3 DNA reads TGTGCCAGCAGCTTAATCACGACAGATACGCAGTATTTT. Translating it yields CASSLITTDTQYF.

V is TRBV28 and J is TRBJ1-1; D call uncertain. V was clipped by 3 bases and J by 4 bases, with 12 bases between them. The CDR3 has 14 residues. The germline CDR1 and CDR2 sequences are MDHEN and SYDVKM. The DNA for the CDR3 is TGTGCCAGCAGTTTGAATATCCGGGGCACTGAAGCTTTCTTT. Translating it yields CASSLNIRGTEAFF.

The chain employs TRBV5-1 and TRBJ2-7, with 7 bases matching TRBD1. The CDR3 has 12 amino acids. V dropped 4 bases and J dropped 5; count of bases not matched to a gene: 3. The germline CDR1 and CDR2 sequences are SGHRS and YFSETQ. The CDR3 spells CASSRDRDEQYF. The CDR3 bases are TGCGCCAGCAGCCGAGACAGGGACGAGCAGTACTTC.

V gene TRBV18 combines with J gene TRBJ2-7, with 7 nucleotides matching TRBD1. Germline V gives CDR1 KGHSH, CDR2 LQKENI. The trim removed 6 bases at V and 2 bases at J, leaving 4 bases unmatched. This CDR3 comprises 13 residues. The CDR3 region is CASSTGTAYEQYF. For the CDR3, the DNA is TGTGCCAGCTCGACCGGGACAGCCTACGAGCAGTACTTC.

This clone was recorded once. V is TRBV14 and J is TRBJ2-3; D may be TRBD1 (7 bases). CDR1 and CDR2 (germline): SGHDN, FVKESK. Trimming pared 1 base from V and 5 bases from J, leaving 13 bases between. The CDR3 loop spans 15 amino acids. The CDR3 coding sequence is TGTGCCAGCAGCCAAGCAGGGGGGTGGATAGATACGCAGTATTTT. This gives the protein CASSQAGGWIDTQYF.

The CDR3 coding sequence is TGTGCAAGTCGCTTAGGCACGCCCCTGCTCAGGGGAGATAACTATGGCTACACCTTC. Translated, it gives CASRLGTPLLRGDNYGYTF. The chain employs TRBV12-2 and TRBJ1-2; no check of the table's D call, TRBD1, against the DNA was made. TRBV12-2 corresponds to a pseudogene. The CDR3 is made up of 19 amino acids.

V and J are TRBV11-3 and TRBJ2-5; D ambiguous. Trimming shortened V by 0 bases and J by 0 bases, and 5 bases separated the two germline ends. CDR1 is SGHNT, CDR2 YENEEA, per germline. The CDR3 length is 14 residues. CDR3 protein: CASSLDRHQETQYF. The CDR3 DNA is TGTGCCAGCAGCTTAGACAGGCACCAAGAGACCCAGTACTTC.

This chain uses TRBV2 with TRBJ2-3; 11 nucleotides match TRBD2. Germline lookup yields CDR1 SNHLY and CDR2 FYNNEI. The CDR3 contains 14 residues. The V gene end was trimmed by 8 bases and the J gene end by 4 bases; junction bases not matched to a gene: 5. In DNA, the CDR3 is TGTGCCAGCCTTGGGACTAGCGGTGCAGATACGCAGTATTTT. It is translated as CASLGTSGADTQYF.

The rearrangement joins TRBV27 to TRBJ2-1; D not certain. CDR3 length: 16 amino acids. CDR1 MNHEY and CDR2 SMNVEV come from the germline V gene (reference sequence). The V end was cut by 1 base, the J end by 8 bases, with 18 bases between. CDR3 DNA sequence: TGTGCCAGCAGTTTATATCCCCTACCCGTCTTTGATGAGCAGTTCTTC. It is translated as CASSLYPLPVFDEQFF.

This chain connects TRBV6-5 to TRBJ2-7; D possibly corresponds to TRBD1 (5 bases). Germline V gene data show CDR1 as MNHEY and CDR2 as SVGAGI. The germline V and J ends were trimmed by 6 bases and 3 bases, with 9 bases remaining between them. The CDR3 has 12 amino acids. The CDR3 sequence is CASRDDSYEQYF. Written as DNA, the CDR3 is TGTGCCAGCAGGGATGACAGCTACGAGCAGTACTTC.

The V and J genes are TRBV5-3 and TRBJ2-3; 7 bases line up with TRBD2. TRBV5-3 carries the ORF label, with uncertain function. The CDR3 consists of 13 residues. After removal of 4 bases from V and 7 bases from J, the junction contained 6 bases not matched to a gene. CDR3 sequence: CARSLRGGNTQYF. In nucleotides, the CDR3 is TGTGCCAGAAGCCTGCGCGGGGGTAATACGCAGTATTTT.

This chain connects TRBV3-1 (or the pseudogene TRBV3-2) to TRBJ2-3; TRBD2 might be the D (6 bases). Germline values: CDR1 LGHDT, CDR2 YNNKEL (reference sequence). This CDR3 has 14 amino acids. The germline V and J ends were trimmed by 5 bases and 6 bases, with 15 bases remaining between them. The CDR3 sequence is CASSAGPGEDTQYF. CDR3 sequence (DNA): TGTGCCAGCAGCGCGGGACCGGGGGAGGATACGCAGTATTTT.

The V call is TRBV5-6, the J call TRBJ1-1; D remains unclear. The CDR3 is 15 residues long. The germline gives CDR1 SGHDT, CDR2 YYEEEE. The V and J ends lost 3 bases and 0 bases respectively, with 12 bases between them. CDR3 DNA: TGTGCCAGCAGCTCCCGAGTGAGTTTGAACACTGAAGCTTTCTTT. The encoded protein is CASSSRVSLNTEAFF.

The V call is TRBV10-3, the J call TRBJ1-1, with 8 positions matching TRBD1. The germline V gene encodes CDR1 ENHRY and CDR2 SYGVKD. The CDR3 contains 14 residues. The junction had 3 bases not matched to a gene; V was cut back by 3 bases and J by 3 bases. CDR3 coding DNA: TGTGCCATCAGTGAAAAGGACAGGGACACTGAAGCTTTCTTT. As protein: CAISEKDRDTEAFF.

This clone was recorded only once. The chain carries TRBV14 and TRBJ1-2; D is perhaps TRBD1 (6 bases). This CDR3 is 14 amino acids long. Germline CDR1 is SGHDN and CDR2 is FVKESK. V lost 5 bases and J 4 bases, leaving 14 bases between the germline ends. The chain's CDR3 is CASSGGTSFYGYTF. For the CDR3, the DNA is TGTGCCAGCAGCGGGGGGACAAGTTTCTATGGCTACACCTTC.

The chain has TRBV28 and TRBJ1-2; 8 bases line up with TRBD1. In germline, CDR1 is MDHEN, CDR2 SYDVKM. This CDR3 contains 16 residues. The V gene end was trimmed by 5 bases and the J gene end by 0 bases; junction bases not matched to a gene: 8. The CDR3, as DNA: TGTGCCAGCAGTGGGGTGAGACAGGGGTCTAACTATGGCTACACCTTC. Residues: CASSGVRQGSNYGYTF.

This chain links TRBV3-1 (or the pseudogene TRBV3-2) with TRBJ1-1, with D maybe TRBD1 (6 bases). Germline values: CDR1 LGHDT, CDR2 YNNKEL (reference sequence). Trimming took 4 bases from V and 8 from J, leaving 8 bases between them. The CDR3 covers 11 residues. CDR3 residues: CASSLGTEAFF. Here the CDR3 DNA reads TGTGCCAGCAGCCTAGGGACAGAAGCTTTCTTT.

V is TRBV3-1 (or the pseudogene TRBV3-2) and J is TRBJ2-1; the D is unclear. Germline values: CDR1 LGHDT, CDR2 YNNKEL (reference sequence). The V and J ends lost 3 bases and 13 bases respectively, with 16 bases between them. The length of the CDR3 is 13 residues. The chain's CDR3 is CASSQKTPGFQFF. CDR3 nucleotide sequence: TGTGCCAGCAGCCAGAAAACACCGGGTTTCCAGTTCTTC.

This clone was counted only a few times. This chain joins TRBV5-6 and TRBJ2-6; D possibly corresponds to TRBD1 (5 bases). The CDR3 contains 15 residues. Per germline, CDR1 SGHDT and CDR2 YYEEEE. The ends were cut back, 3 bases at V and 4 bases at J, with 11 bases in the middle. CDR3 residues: CASSSVGPGANVLTF. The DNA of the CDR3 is TGTGCCAGCAGCTCAGTGGGGCCCGGGGCCAACGTCCTGACTTTC.